This TCR beta chain is from a study of T cell repertoires in cytomegalovirus infection. TCRdb independently ran MiXCR on the reads; one entry per CDR3 protein. The data contain about 150,000 distinct CDR3 sequences, around 20% of them singletons. CDR3 length: 14 amino acids. The germline V and J ends were trimmed by 3 bases and 0 bases, with 6 bases remaining between them. Germline-derived CDR1 and CDR2 are KGHSH and LQKENI. This clonotype was picked up a small number of times. Its antigen is as yet unknown. Study observations and caveats: CMV-specific HLA-C-restricted TCR beta clonotypes dominated the ex vivo response.

The source is a human donor in good health (CMV status not recorded). Some clones in this sample may be carry-over from other donors' samples. Sequencing was done on a sample of PBMCs. J is TRBJ1-3 and V is TRBV18, with D uncertain. CDR3 residues: CASSPGSSGNTIYF. The CDR3 region has the DNA TGTGCCAGCTCACCGGGGAGCTCTGGAAACACCATATATTTT.